The 31 T cell receptor beta chains given below trace back to one sample, sequenced in a study of beta chain features in type 1 diabetes. Findings of the study overall: People with Type 1 diabetes carried modestly yet significantly shorter TCRB CDR3s in all four CD4+ subsets.

The investigators reverse transcribed all of the isolated RNA, so they sequenced expressed TCRB transcripts. Libraries were prepared by immunoSEQ multiplex PCR; TCRdb keeps only in-frame clonotypes and omits some of them. The repertoire holds under 400,000 clones, with approximately 12% as singletons. No antigen has been identified for these receptors. Sequencing was carried out using naive CD4+ T cells from blood. The receptors shown here come from a woman aged 18-29 years with type 1 diabetes.

This clone was counted between two and nine times. In DNA, the CDR3 is TGTGCCAGCTCAGACAGTGTGAACACTGAAGCTTTCTTT. The encoded protein is CASSDSVNTEAFF. The rearrangement uses TRBV18 and TRBJ1-1, with TRBD1 as a possible D gene (5 bases). The ends were cut back, 5 bases at V and 0 bases at J, with 7 bases in the middle. Germline V gene data show CDR1 as KGHSH and CDR2 as LQKENI. The CDR3 is 13 residues long.

The chain carries TRBV5-4 and TRBJ1-4; D is possibly TRBD1 (5 bases). CDR1 and CDR2 (germline): SGHNT, YYREEE (reference sequence). The CDR3 is 15 amino acids. V lost 4 bases, J lost 8 bases, and 18 bases lay in between. CDR3 loop: CASSQDRTVGEKLFF. The CDR3 coding sequence is TGTGCCAGCAGCCAAGACAGAACCGTTGGAGAAAAACTGTTTTTT.

This clone turned up a few times. The chain employs TRBV2 and TRBJ2-3; perhaps TRBD2 as D (6 bases). V lost 8 bases, J lost 4 bases, and 10 bases lay in between. This CDR3 has 12 amino acids. From germline, CDR1 is SNHLY and CDR2 FYNNEI. The CDR3 protein is CASSEGADTQYF. In DNA, the CDR3 is TGTGCCAGCTCGGAGGGCGCAGATACGCAGTATTTT.

This clone was counted a few times. This chain connects TRBV7-9 to TRBJ1-1, with D possibly TRBD1 on 5 matching bases. This CDR3 comprises 14 residues. Looked up from germline, CDR1 is SEHNR and CDR2 is FQNEAQ (reference sequence). V was shortened by 5 bases and J by 2 bases, with 12 bases between the two germline ends. As DNA, the CDR3 is TGTGCCAGCAGCCCAAACAGGTATAACACTGAAGCTTTCTTT. Amino acids: CASSPNRYNTEAFF.

The chain couples TRBV5-1 to TRBJ2-7, with TRBD2 as a possible D gene (6 bases). CDR1 is SGHRS and CDR2 is YFSETQ in the germline V gene. V lost 4 bases and J lost 2, with 19 bases in between. The CDR3 sequence is 16 residues long. The CDR3 DNA is TGCGCCAGCAGCCCCAGGCGTGGCGGGACGGCCTACGAGCAGTACTTC. Amino acid sequence: CASSPRRGGTAYEQYF.

This clone was counted between two and nine times. The CDR3 DNA reads as TGTGCCAGCAGTGAACGGTGGGAGAGCGGGAGTAAAGAGCAGTTCTTC. It codes for CASSERWESGSKEQFF. V is TRBV6-4 and J is TRBJ2-1; 8 nucleotides agree with TRBD2. Unmatched junction bases numbered 14, after V lost 3 bases and J lost 10 bases. The CDR3 loop spans 16 amino acids. In germline, CDR1 is MRHNA, CDR2 SNTAGT.

This clone was seen a few times. V gene TRBV28 combines with J gene TRBJ1-5, with D tentatively TRBD1 (5 bases). The germline V and J ends were trimmed by 5 bases and 7 bases, with 18 bases remaining between them. Per germline, CDR1 MDHEN and CDR2 SYDVKM. The CDR3 runs to 15 residues. The CDR3 reads CASSQAGGGWQPQHF. CDR3 coding DNA: TGTGCCAGCAGTCAGGCAGGTGGGGGGTGGCAGCCCCAGCATTTT.

This clone has more than one count but fewer than ten. This chain joins TRBV25-1 and TRBJ2-1; unclear D gene. Germline assignment: CDR1 MGHDK and CDR2 SYGVNS. CDR3 length: 13 residues. Trimming shortened V by 4 bases and J by 9 bases, and 13 bases separated the two germline ends. CDR3 coding DNA: TGTGCCAGCAGTGGATACCCCCTAGGTGAGCAGTTCTTC. Translation: CASSGYPLGEQFF.

The table lists this clone with a few counts. The chain uses TRBV10-3 and TRBJ2-6; D may be TRBD1 (6 bases). Germline loops: CDR1 ENHRY, CDR2 SYGVKD. The V end was cut by 3 bases, the J end by 4 bases, with 13 bases between. There are 16 residues in the CDR3. The CDR3 coding sequence is TGTGCCATCAGTGATAGGGGACAATCCGGGGCCAACGTCCTGACTTTC. Translating gives CAISDRGQSGANVLTF.

The sample holds a few counts of this clone. This sequence joins TRBV4-3 and TRBJ2-1, with D possibly matching TRBD1 (6 bases). This CDR3 contains 15 residues. Germline V lookup: CDR1 LGHNA, CDR2 YSLEER. Trimming shortened V by 4 bases and J by 5 bases, and 15 bases separated the two germline ends. The CDR3 coding sequence is TGCGCCAGCAGCCGCGAGACAGGTACGGACAATGAGCAGTTCTTC. Translation: CASSRETGTDNEQFF.

This clone was seen more than once but under ten times. The chain employs TRBV7-2 and TRBJ2-3, with 7 bases matching TRBD2. CDR3 length: 16 residues. CDR1 is SGHTA, CDR2 FQGNSA, per germline. Trimming took 0 bases from V and 0 from J; bases not matched to a gene: 3. The CDR3 coding sequence is TGTGCCAGCAGCTTAGCGGCTAGCGGAAGCACAGATACGCAGTATTTT. It is translated as CASSLAASGSTDTQYF.

The genes are TRBV7-9 and TRBJ2-7; 10 bases map to TRBD2. The germline CDR1 and CDR2 sequences are SEHNR and FQNEAQ (reference sequence). The CDR3 loop spans 13 amino acids. J lost 3 bases, V lost 8 bases, and 4 bases had no gene match. The chain's CDR3 is CASDPSGGYEQYF. The CDR3 coding sequence is TGTGCCAGCGACCCTAGCGGGGGCTACGAGCAGTACTTC.

The chain links TRBV4-1 to TRBJ1-2, with TRBD1 identical over 9 bases. Unmatched junction bases numbered 7, after V lost 1 base and J lost 1 base. The CDR3 runs 17 residues. Germline lookup yields CDR1 MGHRA and CDR2 YSYEKL. Written as DNA, the CDR3 is TGCGCCAGCAGCCAAGGAGGGACAGGGCCCCTTAACTATGGCTACACCTTC. Translated: CASSQGGTGPLNYGYTF.

V usage is TRBV9 and J usage is TRBJ2-1; 8 bases line up with TRBD2. In germline, CDR1 is SGDLS, CDR2 YYNGEE. The junction had 7 bases not matched to a gene; V was cut back by 0 bases and J by 5 bases. This CDR3 has 16 amino acids. The CDR3 loop is CASSVAGGPVNNEQFF. CDR3 in DNA: TGTGCCAGCAGCGTAGCGGGAGGGCCTGTAAACAATGAGCAGTTCTTC.

This clone was seen a handful of times. The chain carries TRBV19 and TRBJ1-4; TRBD1 aligns across 7 bases. CDR3 length: 13 amino acids. Germline-derived CDR1 and CDR2 are LNHDA and SQIVND (reference sequence). V lost 9 bases and J lost 2; bases outside the gene matches: 3. The CDR3 DNA reads TGTGCCAGCCGGGACAGCACTAATGAAAAACTGTTTTTT. As protein: CASRDSTNEKLFF.

This clone came up a few times. The chain has TRBV15 and TRBJ1-5, with D maybe TRBD1 (5 bases). The CDR3 is 14 amino acids. The germline gives CDR1 LNHNV, CDR2 YYDKDF (reference sequence). V gave up 6 bases and J gave up 6 bases, with 15 bases separating them. The CDR3 is CATRAGGKGQPQHF. As DNA, the CDR3 is TGTGCCACCAGGGCGGGGGGTAAGGGTCAGCCCCAGCATTTT.

This rearrangement joins TRBV27 to TRBJ1-5; 7 positions match TRBD1. With 6 bases clipped from V and 2 bases from J, the junction kept 7 bases outside the gene matches. The length of the CDR3 is 15 residues. From germline, CDR1 is MNHEY and CDR2 SMNVEV (reference sequence). This chain's CDR3 is CASSPQGMGNQPQHF. The CDR3 nucleotides are TGTGCCAGCAGCCCACAGGGGATGGGCAATCAGCCCCAGCATTTT.

This clone was detected only a few times. This sequence joins TRBV6-1 and TRBJ2-1; D is unresolved. Trimming cost V 4 bases and J 0 bases, with 7 bases left between them. Germline CDR1 and CDR2: MNHNS and SASEGT. This CDR3 is 14 amino acids long. The CDR3 spells CASSGTHSYNEQFF. CDR3 DNA sequence: TGTGCCAGCAGTGGTACACACTCCTACAATGAGCAGTTCTTC.

The V and J genes are TRBV7-9 and TRBJ2-1, with TRBD2 as a possible D gene (6 bases). CDR1 is SEHNR and CDR2 is FQNEAQ in the germline V gene (reference sequence). The CDR3 extends over 13 amino acids. The V end was cut by 3 bases, the J end by 7 bases, with 10 bases between. The CDR3 DNA sequence: TGTGCCAGCAGCTTTCGGGGGAGGAATGAGCAGTTCTTC. The encoded protein is CASSFRGRNEQFF.

V and J are TRBV4-3 and TRBJ2-7, with a weak D call TRBD2 (5 bases). V lost 0 bases, J lost 0 bases, and 9 bases lay in between. CDR3 length equals 15 residues. Germline-derived CDR1 and CDR2 are LGHNA and YSLEER. This chain's CDR3 is CASSQEPGSSYEQYF. The CDR3 region has the DNA TGCGCCAGCAGCCAAGAACCGGGGAGCTCCTACGAGCAGTACTTC.

In its sample, this clone was seen a few times. The chain carries TRBV2 and TRBJ1-4; 7 bases line up with TRBD1. V lost 5 bases to trimming and J lost 7 bases; unmatched junction nucleotides: 4. This CDR3 has 13 amino acids. Germline loops: CDR1 SNHLY, CDR2 FYNNEI. The DNA of the CDR3 is TGTGCCAGCAGTCTTCAGGGGGGTGAAAAACTGTTTTTT. Its translation: CASSLQGGEKLFF. The variable domain in full, with the rest retrieved from reference TRBV2 and TRBJ1-4, is EPEVTQTPSHQVTQMGQEVILRCVPISNHLYFYWYRQILGQKVEFLVSFYNNEISEKSEIFDDQFSVERPDGSNFTLKIRSTKLEDSAMYFCASSLQGGEKLFFGSGTQLSVL.

This clone came up a few times. The CDR3 reads CASSLEASLYGYTF. The CDR3 nucleotides read TGTGCCAGCAGCTTAGAAGCTTCGCTTTATGGCTACACCTTC. This chain uses TRBV7-2 with TRBJ1-2, with no clear D. With 1 base removed from V and 5 bases from J, the gap between germline ends came to 11 bases. Germline V gene sequence: CDR1 SGHTA, CDR2 FQGNSA. This CDR3 is 14 amino acids long. Using reference TRBV7-2 and TRBJ1-2 for the parts outside the CDR3, the full variable domain is GAGVSQSPSNKVTEKGKDVELRCDPISGHTALYWYRQSLGQGLEFLIYFQGNSAPDKSGLPSDRFSAERTGGSVSTLTIQRTQQEDSAVYLCASSLEASLYGYTFGSGTRLTVV.

This clone was recorded a few times. The chain has TRBV28 and TRBJ2-7; weak D call: TRBD2 (6 bases). Looked up from germline, CDR1 is MDHEN and CDR2 is SYDVKM. This CDR3 contains 15 residues. Trimming pared 8 bases from V and 0 bases from J, leaving 17 bases between. The CDR3 sequence is CASRLEGWTSYEQYF. The DNA of the CDR3 is TGTGCCAGCCGATTGGAGGGATGGACCTCCTACGAGCAGTACTTC.

This chain joins TRBV10-3 and TRBJ1-2; no clear D gene. CDR1 ENHRY and CDR2 SYGVKD come from the germline V gene. This CDR3 is 12 amino acids long. Trimming stripped 8 bases from V and 7 bases from J, with 14 bases between. The CDR3 sequence is CAIGSEGGGYTF. The CDR3, as DNA: TGTGCCATCGGTTCTGAGGGAGGTGGCTACACCTTC.

This sequence joins TRBV9 and TRBJ1-5; the D gene is possibly TRBD1 (5 bases). Germline lookup yields CDR1 SGDLS and CDR2 YYNGEE. The V end lost 3 bases, the J end lost 0 bases, and 13 bases lay between the germline ends. There are 16 residues in the CDR3. In nucleotides, the CDR3 is TGTGCCAGCAGCGGTGGACATTCCCATAGCAATCAGCCCCAGCATTTT. Translation gives CASSGGHSHSNQPQHF.

The sample holds a few counts of this clone. The chain uses TRBV2 and TRBJ2-1; D perhaps matches TRBD1 (6 bases). V was shortened by 3 bases and J by 4 bases, with 16 bases between the two germline ends. Germline V lookup: CDR1 SNHLY, CDR2 FYNNEI. The CDR3 is made up of 16 amino acids. CDR3 protein: CASSEIPDSQYNEQFF. The CDR3 nucleotides are TGTGCCAGCAGTGAGATTCCGGACAGCCAATACAATGAGCAGTTCTTC.

The gene calls are TRBV9 and TRBJ1-1; weak D call: TRBD1 (5 bases). The CDR3 covers 15 residues. V lost 4 bases, J lost 4 bases, and 17 bases lay in between. CDR1 and CDR2 (germline): SGDLS, YYNGEE. For the CDR3, the DNA is TGTGCCAGCAGCCCGATCGGACTGGGGGGCACTGAAGCTTTCTTT. The encoded protein is CASSPIGLGGTEAFF.

This chain connects TRBV15 to TRBJ2-3, with D perhaps matching TRBD2 (5 bases). Germline CDR1 reads LNHNV; CDR2 reads YYDKDF (reference sequence). The CDR3 contains 14 residues. V was clipped by 3 bases and J by 0 bases, with 7 bases between them. The CDR3 nucleotides read TGTGCCACCAGCAGTGGACTTAGCACAGATACGCAGTATTTT. This codes for CATSSGLSTDTQYF.

The chain uses TRBV19 and TRBJ2-3, with TRBD2 identical over 10 bases. Germline assignment: CDR1 LNHDA and CDR2 SQIVND (reference sequence). This CDR3 contains 15 residues. Trimming cost V 7 bases and J 2 bases; bases outside gene matches: 6. CDR3 nucleotides: TGTGCCAGTAAAGGACTAGCGGAGAACACAGATACGCAGTATTTT. Protein: CASKGLAENTDTQYF.

This clone occurred a few times. This sequence joins TRBV2 and TRBJ2-5; 7 bases are a match to TRBD1. CDR1 is SNHLY, CDR2 FYNNEI, per germline. V lost 8 bases to trimming and J lost 2 bases; unmatched junction nucleotides: 5. The CDR3 contains 13 residues. CDR3 amino acids: CASLVGQQETQYF. For the CDR3, the DNA is TGTGCCAGCCTCGTGGGACAGCAAGAGACCCAGTACTTC. Using reference TRBV2 and TRBJ2-5 for the parts outside the CDR3, the full variable domain is EPEVTQTPSHQVTQMGQEVILRCVPISNHLYFYWYRQILGQKVEFLVSFYNNEISEKSEIFDDQFSVERPDGSNFTLKIRSTKLEDSAMYFCASLVGQQETQYFGPGTRLLVL.

This rearrangement joins TRBV7-2 to TRBJ2-7, with D possibly matching TRBD2 (5 bases). CDR1 is SGHTA and CDR2 is FQGNSA in the germline V gene. V was clipped by 4 bases and J by 2 bases, with 15 bases between them. This CDR3 has 15 amino acids. CDR3 protein: CASSSLRGLPYEQYF. The CDR3 region has the DNA TGTGCCAGCAGCTCCCTACGCGGGCTCCCCTACGAGCAGTACTTC.